This record concerns one T cell receptor (beta chain) sequence. Its antigen remains unidentified. The sample is drawn from a study of cytomegalovirus exposure and HLA in healthy donors. Looking at the study overall: The early release's HLA-typed donors yielded about 85 million unique TCRs.

The CDR3 is made up of 16 amino acids. The V and J ends lost 0 bases and 2 bases, in that order; junction bases with no gene match: 2. Germline V CDR1 and CDR2: MRHNA, SNTAGT. 13 Jbeta primers and 60 Vbeta primers were used for the PCR. TCRdb's table, derived via immunoSEQ multiplex PCR, lists solely in-frame clones and lacks some. The sample includes under 250,000 clones, about 78% of them seen just once. Overall study results and limits: A previous analysis found most TCR beta V segments productive roughly 87% or roughly 30% of the time. CMV serostatus stood as the only immune exposure information on hand. Trimming of TCR beta V- and J-genes showed a link, identified in a later analysis, to a missense DCLRE1C variant.

Material for sequencing was PBMCs. The chain links TRBV6-4 to TRBJ2-3; 10 nucleotides match TRBD2. This clonotype was sampled from a woman in her twenties or thirties in good health and CMV-seronegative. The CDR3 loop reads CASSDSTSGPTDTQYF. For the CDR3, the DNA is TGTGCCAGCAGTGACTCGACTAGCGGGCCCACAGATACGCAGTATTTT.